Listed below are T cell receptor beta chains from one sample, sequenced in a study of blood T cell repertoires in COVID-19. Produced via immunoSEQ multiplex PCR; TCRdb's table is partial and in-frame only. This table has roughly 48,000 clones, approximately 88% appearing once. Sequences were obtained from peripheral blood. These TCRs come from a man aged 70-80 years with acute or convalescent COVID-19. Both conserved end residues are part of each CDR3. Each record gives: V gene, CDR3 length, J gene, CDR3 protein.

V gene: TRBV18
CDR3 length: 13
J gene: TRBJ1-2
CDR3 protein: CASSRDNNYGYTF

V gene: TRBV10-3
CDR3 length: 13
J gene: TRBJ1-1
CDR3 protein: CATQTGGGTEAFF

V gene: TRBV6-5
CDR3 length: 15
J gene: TRBJ1-1
CDR3 protein: CASSESPRGLTEAFF

V gene: TRBV19
CDR3 length: 14
J gene: TRBJ1-2
CDR3 protein: CASSIGGLTYGYTF

V gene: TRBV11-3
CDR3 length: 16
J gene: TRBJ2-1
CDR3 protein: CASSLRQGRTYNEQFF

V gene: TRBV7-2
CDR3 length: 15
J gene: TRBJ1-4
CDR3 protein: CASSRAPTGGEKLFF

V gene: TRBV27
CDR3 length: 12
J gene: TRBJ1-4
CDR3 protein: CASRGVGEKLFF

V gene: TRBV7-9
CDR3 length: 14
J gene: TRBJ1-6
CDR3 protein: CASSSDSFLSPLHF

V gene: TRBV12-5
CDR3 length: 16
J gene: TRBJ1-2
CDR3 protein: CASGFHVRTESRGYTF

V gene: TRBV30
CDR3 length: 13
J gene: TRBJ1-1
CDR3 protein: CAWRKQGGPEAFF

V gene: TRBV28
CDR3 length: 17
J gene: TRBJ2-7
CDR3 protein: CASSFPLTSGDTYEQYF

V gene: TRBV7-2
CDR3 length: 18
J gene: TRBJ2-2
CDR3 protein: CASSSYPGTSGAAGELFF

V gene: TRBV29-1
CDR3 length: 16
J gene: TRBJ2-7
CDR3 protein: CSVEWEGDLNPYEQYF

V gene: TRBV30
CDR3 length: 12
J gene: TRBJ1-2
CDR3 protein: CAWSVQPDGYTF

V gene: TRBV3-1/TRBV3-2
CDR3 length: 13
J gene: TRBJ2-2
CDR3 protein: CASSQARGGELFF

V gene: TRBV27
CDR3 length: 16
J gene: TRBJ2-5
CDR3 protein: CASSPWTSGGEETQYF

V gene: TRBV5-5
CDR3 length: 16
J gene: TRBJ1-1
CDR3 protein: CASSGWGTGDGAEAFF

V gene: TRBV19
CDR3 length: 13
J gene: TRBJ2-5
CDR3 protein: CASSATAQETQYF

V gene: TRBV29-1
CDR3 length: 13
J gene: TRBJ1-2
CDR3 protein: CSVTGTGGHGYTF

V gene: TRBV19
CDR3 length: 12
J gene: TRBJ1-1
CDR3 protein: CASSNGYTEAFF

V gene: TRBV5-6
CDR3 length: 17
J gene: TRBJ2-2
CDR3 protein: CASSLDFFTGNTGELFF

V gene: TRBV9
CDR3 length: 15
J gene: TRBJ2-1
CDR3 protein: CASSVGVPNYNEQFF

V gene: TRBV27
CDR3 length: 15
J gene: TRBJ2-1
CDR3 protein: CASSPGQGILNEQFF

V gene: TRBV27
CDR3 length: 15
J gene: TRBJ2-7
CDR3 protein: CASSSGLADSYEQYF

V gene: TRBV27
CDR3 length: 19
J gene: TRBJ2-5
CDR3 protein: CASSYRPAPRGGHRETQYF

V gene: TRBV7-2
CDR3 length: 14
J gene: TRBJ2-7
CDR3 protein: CASSLSGSTYEQYF

V gene: TRBV29-1
CDR3 length: 14
J gene: TRBJ2-2
CDR3 protein: CSVERRQGSGELFF

V gene: TRBV28
CDR3 length: 17
J gene: TRBJ2-3
CDR3 protein: CASSSPGTSGSTDTQYF

V gene: TRBV30
CDR3 length: 14
J gene: TRBJ2-3
CDR3 protein: CAWSKRRVTDTQYF

V gene: TRBV18
CDR3 length: 13
J gene: TRBJ2-7
CDR3 protein: CASSPDSPYEQYF

V gene: TRBV6-5
CDR3 length: 15
J gene: TRBJ2-7
CDR3 protein: CASSYSGTVGDEQYF

V gene: TRBV3-1/TRBV3-2
CDR3 length: 17
J gene: TRBJ1-1
CDR3 protein: CASSQEHREGMNTEAFF

V gene: TRBV10-2
CDR3 length: 16
J gene: TRBJ2-5
CDR3 protein: CASSESGTGGAETQYF

V gene: TRBV19
CDR3 length: 13
J gene: TRBJ1-5
CDR3 protein: CASRRGGRQPQHF

V gene: TRBV3-1/TRBV3-2
CDR3 length: 13
J gene: TRBJ2-1
CDR3 protein: CASSQASPPKQFF

V gene: TRBV4-2
CDR3 length: 15
J gene: TRBJ2-5
CDR3 protein: CASSQGTGPKETQYF

V gene: TRBV7-8
CDR3 length: 13
J gene: TRBJ2-5
CDR3 protein: CASSGSNQETQYF

V gene: TRBV7-8
CDR3 length: 17
J gene: TRBJ2-4
CDR3 protein: CASSLEVVQRFKNIQYF

V gene: TRBV29-1
CDR3 length: 14
J gene: TRBJ1-3
CDR3 protein: CSVADRLDRNTIYF

V gene: TRBV19
CDR3 length: 13
J gene: TRBJ1-4
CDR3 protein: CASNSGPNEKLFF

V gene: TRBV30
CDR3 length: 13
J gene: TRBJ1-5
CDR3 protein: CAWSKTPYQPQHF

V gene: TRBV6-4
CDR3 length: 16
J gene: TRBJ2-2
CDR3 protein: CASSVKAGGNTGELFF

V gene: TRBV5-1
CDR3 length: 14
J gene: TRBJ2-7
CDR3 protein: CASSFTVGSYEQYF

V gene: TRBV11-3
CDR3 length: 13
J gene: TRBJ2-1
CDR3 protein: CASSLSRNNEQFF

V gene: TRBV6-5
CDR3 length: 15
J gene: TRBJ1-5
CDR3 protein: CASSTGRGMDQPQHF

V gene: TRBV23-1
CDR3 length: 10
J gene: TRBJ2-7
CDR3 protein: CASRGREQYF

V gene: TRBV28
CDR3 length: 14
J gene: TRBJ1-4
CDR3 protein: CASRQGAANEKLFF